The 3 T cell receptor beta chains given below trace back to one sample, sequenced in a study of blood T cells in healthy people across ages. Next came a second PCR, run for about 6 to 12 cycles, which used a sample-barcoded 5' primer along with a J-beta primer mix. MiXCR, run by TCRdb on the 5' RACE reads, gives a single entry per CDR3 protein. This sample has 850,000 to 1,000,000 distinct CDR3 sequences, with 45% to 60% found just once. The sequencing sample was made of blood. These receptors all come from a woman aged 60 to 75 in good health.

The chain has TRBV3-1 and TRBJ2-7; D gene ambiguous. With 4 bases removed from V and 2 bases from J, the gap between germline ends came to 12 bases. The CDR3 has 14 residues. Per germline, CDR1 LGHDT and CDR2 YNNKEL (reference sequence). The CDR3 DNA reads as TGTGCCAGCAGCCGAGAACCCCTAGCCTACGAGCAGTACTTC. It specifies CASSREPLAYEQYF.

V usage is TRBV6-6 and J usage is TRBJ2-3; 11 bases fit TRBD2. CDR1 is MNHNY, CDR2 SVGAGI, per germline (reference sequence). This CDR3 has 15 residues. The ends lost 6 bases at V and 5 bases at J; junction bases unmatched: 7. As DNA, the CDR3 is TGTGCCAGCAGCATAGCGGGAGGGGTAGGAGATACGCAGTATTTT. Its protein is CASSIAGGVGDTQYF.

This clonotype has a handful of counts. The V and J genes are TRBV6-6 and TRBJ1-2; D gene unclear. V was pared by 0 bases and J by 5 bases, with 13 bases between. The CDR3 runs 15 residues. The germline gives CDR1 MNHNY, CDR2 SVGAGI (reference sequence). The CDR3 region is CASSYSTDGFYGYTF. Written as DNA, the CDR3 is TGTGCCAGCAGTTACTCAACAGACGGTTTTTATGGCTACACCTTC.